This T cell receptor (beta chain) is from a study of prognosis after radiotherapy for stage I lung cancer. Remarks on this clonotype: As yet, its antigen is unknown. Germline is not matched at one junction end, which may reflect a read error.

Broader study findings: Medians of around 9,500 versus 6,500 showed unique TCR clone counts falling after stereotactic body radiation therapy.

The CDR3 has 13 amino acids. In germline, CDR1 is MDHEN, CDR2 SYDVKM. Peripheral blood, in roughly 5.8-milliliter volumes, was drawn at each of two time points. From genomic DNA, two-round multiplex PCR was used to amplify TCR beta CDR3. Gene-specific primers for each TRBV and TRBJ gene drove first-round PCR. MiXCR, applied by TCRdb to the multiplex PCR reads, yields one record per CDR3 protein. Of just under 20,000 distinct CDR3 sequences listed, roughly a quarter are singletons. The rearrangement links TRBV28 to TRBJ2-7, with a tentative D call TRBD2 (6 bases). The receptor was derived from a donor aged 50 or older with non-small cell lung cancer. Material: PBMCs, obtained before or after stereotactic body radiation therapy (not recorded which). The CDR3 nucleotides read TGTGCCAGGAGTCGGGGGAGTACCTACGGGCAGTACTTC. Encoded protein: CARSRGSTYGQYF.